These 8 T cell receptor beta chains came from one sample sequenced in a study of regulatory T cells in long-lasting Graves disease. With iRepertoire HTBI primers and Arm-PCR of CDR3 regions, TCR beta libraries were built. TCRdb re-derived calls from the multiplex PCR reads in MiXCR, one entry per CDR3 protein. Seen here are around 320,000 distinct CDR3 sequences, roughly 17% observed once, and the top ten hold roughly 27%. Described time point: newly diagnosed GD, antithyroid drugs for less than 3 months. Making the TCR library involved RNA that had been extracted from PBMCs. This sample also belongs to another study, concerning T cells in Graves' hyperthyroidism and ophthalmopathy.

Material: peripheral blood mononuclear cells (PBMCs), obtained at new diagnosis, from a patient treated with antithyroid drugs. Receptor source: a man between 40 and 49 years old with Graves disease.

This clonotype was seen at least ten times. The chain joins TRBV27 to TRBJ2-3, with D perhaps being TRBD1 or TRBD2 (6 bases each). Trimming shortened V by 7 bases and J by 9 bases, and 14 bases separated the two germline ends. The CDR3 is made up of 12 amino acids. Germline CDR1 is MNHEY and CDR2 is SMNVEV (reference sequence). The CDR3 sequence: CASTQGRGTQYF. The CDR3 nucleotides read TGTGCCAGCACCCAGGGGCGGGGCACGCAGTATTTT.

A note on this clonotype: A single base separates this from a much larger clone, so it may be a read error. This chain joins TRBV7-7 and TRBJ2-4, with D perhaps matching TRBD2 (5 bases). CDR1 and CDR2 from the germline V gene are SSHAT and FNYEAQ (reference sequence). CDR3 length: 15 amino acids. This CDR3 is CASSFGRGRSNEQYF. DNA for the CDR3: TGTGCTAGCAGCTTCGGACGGGGAAGGTCCAATGAGCAGTACTTC.

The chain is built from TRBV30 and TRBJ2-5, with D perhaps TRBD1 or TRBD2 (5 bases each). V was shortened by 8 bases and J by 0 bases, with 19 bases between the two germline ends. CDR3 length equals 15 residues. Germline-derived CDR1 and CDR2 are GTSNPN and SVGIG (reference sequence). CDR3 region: CASSDSGRDQETQYF. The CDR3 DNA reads TGTGCCAGCAGTGATTCGGGACGGGACCAAGAGACCCAGTACTTC.

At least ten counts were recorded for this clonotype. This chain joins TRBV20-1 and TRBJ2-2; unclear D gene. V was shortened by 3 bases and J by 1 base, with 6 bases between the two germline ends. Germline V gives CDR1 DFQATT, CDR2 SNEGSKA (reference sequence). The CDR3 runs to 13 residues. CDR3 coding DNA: TGCAGTGCTAGGGGGAAGAACACCGGGGAGCTGTTTTTT. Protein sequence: CSARGKNTGELFF.

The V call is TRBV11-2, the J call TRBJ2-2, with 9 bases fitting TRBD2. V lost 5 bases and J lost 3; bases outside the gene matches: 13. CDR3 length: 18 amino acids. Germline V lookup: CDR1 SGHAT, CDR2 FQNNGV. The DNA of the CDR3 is TGTGCCAGCAGCCCTTTCCCGGAACTAGCGGGCGACACCGGGGAGCTGTTTTTT. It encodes CASSPFPELAGDTGELFF.

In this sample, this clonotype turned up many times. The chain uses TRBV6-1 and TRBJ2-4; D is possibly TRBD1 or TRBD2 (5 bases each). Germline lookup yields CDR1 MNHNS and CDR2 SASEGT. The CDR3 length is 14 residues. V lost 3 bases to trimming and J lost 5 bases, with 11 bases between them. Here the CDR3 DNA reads TGTGCCAGCAGTGACCGGGACGCCGAAAACATTCAGTACTTC. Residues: CASSDRDAENIQYF.

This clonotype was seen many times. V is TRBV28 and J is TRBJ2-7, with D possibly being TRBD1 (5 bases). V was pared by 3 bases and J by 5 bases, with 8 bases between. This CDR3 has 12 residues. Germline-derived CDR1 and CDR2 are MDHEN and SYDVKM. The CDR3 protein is CASSLVRDEQYF. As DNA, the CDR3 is TGTGCCAGCAGTTTGGTCAGGGACGAGCAGTACTTC.

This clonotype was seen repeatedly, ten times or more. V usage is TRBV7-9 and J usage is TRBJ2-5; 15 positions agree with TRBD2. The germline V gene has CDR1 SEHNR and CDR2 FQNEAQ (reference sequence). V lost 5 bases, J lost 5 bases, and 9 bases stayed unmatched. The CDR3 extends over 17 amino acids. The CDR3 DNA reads TGTGCCAGCAGCCCGGGACTAGCGGGGGGCGCCGGGGAGACCCAGTACTTC. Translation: CASSPGLAGGAGETQYF.